The 20 T cell receptor beta chains reported below all come from one sample, sequenced in a study of CD8 T cells in Susac syndrome. RNA in amounts of roughly 0.5 to 1 ug was reverse transcribed with random hexamers. From the immunoSEQ multiplex PCR reads, TCRdb called clonotypes with MiXCR, one entry per CDR3 protein. The table includes some 100,000 distinct CDR3 sequences, about 96% detected once. Sample: CD4+ T cells from PBMCs. All receptors derive from a human donor in good health.

The CDR3 DNA follows: TGTGCCAGCCGCAGTAGCGGGGGGTTATACTCCTACGAGCAGTACTTC. The encoded protein is CASRSSGGLYSYEQYF. V gene TRBV2 combines with J gene TRBJ2-7; 10 positions match TRBD2. Germline trimming cut 8 bases from V and 0 bases from J; bases unmatched to any gene: 10. This CDR3 region has 16 residues. Looked up from germline, CDR1 is SNHLY and CDR2 is FYNNEI.

The chain joins TRBV5-6 to TRBJ1-1, with TRBD1 matching over 7 bases. Germline assignment: CDR1 SGHDT and CDR2 YYEEEE. V lost 2 bases, J lost 0 bases, and 7 bases stayed unmatched. This CDR3 region has 16 residues. Here the CDR3 reads CASSFGQGGVNTEAFF. In nucleotides, the CDR3 is TGTGCCAGCAGCTTCGGTCAGGGGGGGGTGAACACTGAAGCTTTCTTT.

The J gene is TRBJ2-1, the V gene TRBV2; 8 nucleotides agree with TRBD1. V trimming: 9 bases; J trimming: 5 bases; junction bases outside the gene matches: 9. The CDR3 spans 14 residues. Germline V gene sequence: CDR1 SNHLY, CDR2 FYNNEI. Here the CDR3 DNA reads TGTGCCAGTCTTAGACAGGGGAAGAACAATGAGCAGTTCTTC. Protein product: CASLRQGKNNEQFF.

This chain joins TRBV6-1 and TRBJ1-4; D gene unclear. The V gene lost 4 bases and the J gene lost 8 bases, with 14 bases spanning the gap. Germline V gene lookup returns CDR1 MNHNS and CDR2 SASEGT. The CDR3 sequence is 14 residues long. For the CDR3, the DNA is TGTGCCAGCAGTGCCGAAAGGGTAGACGAAAAACTGTTTTTT. Translation: CASSAERVDEKLFF.

This rearrangement joins TRBV10-3 to TRBJ1-5, with a possible D match to TRBD1 (5 bases). Trimming removed 1 base from V and 7 bases from J, with 14 bases in between. Germline lookup yields CDR1 ENHRY and CDR2 SYGVKD. The CDR3 consists of 15 residues. In DNA, the CDR3 is TGTGCCATCAGTGAGTTTCAAGGGTGGGGCCAGCCCCAGCATTTT. This translates into CAISEFQGWGQPQHF.

Written as DNA, the CDR3 is TGTGCCAGCAGTGCCCTACAGGGGATCGGGACCGGGGAGCTGTTTTTT. Encoded protein: CASSALQGIGTGELFF. The rearrangement joins TRBV25-1 to TRBJ2-2; 7 nucleotides align to TRBD1. Germline V lookup: CDR1 MGHDK, CDR2 SYGVNS. The junction had 10 bases not matched to a gene; V was cut back by 4 bases and J by 5 bases. The CDR3 length is 16 residues.

The chain is built from TRBV15 and TRBJ2-7; 8 bases map to TRBD1. The length of the CDR3 is 18 residues. J lost 0 bases, V lost 2 bases, and 12 bases had no gene match. In germline, CDR1 is LNHNV, CDR2 YYDKDF (reference sequence). In DNA, the CDR3 is TGTGCCACCAGCAGAACAACCCTGGGGACAGGCAGCTCCTACGAGCAGTACTTC. Translated: CATSRTTLGTGSSYEQYF.

This rearrangement joins TRBV6-4 to TRBJ2-1; tentative D call: TRBD2 (5 bases). The CDR3 runs to 11 residues. Germline assignment: CDR1 MRHNA and CDR2 SNTAGT. The V end lost 4 bases, the J end lost 7 bases, and 5 bases lay between the germline ends. The CDR3 spells CASSGGNEQFF. The CDR3 DNA follows: TGTGCCAGCAGTGGAGGGAATGAGCAGTTCTTC.

The genes are TRBV7-9 and TRBJ2-7; 9 nucleotides line up with TRBD1. CDR3 length: 13 residues. CDR1 is SEHNR, CDR2 FQNEAQ, per germline (reference sequence). Losses at the gene ends were 11 bases for V and 3 bases for J; bases not matched to a gene: 8. CDR3 sequence reads: CAFVETGGYEQYF. Written as DNA, the CDR3 is TGTGCCTTCGTTGAGACAGGGGGCTACGAGCAGTACTTC.

The V and J genes are TRBV4-1 and TRBJ2-7; the match to TRBD1 covers 7 bases. The trim removed 1 base at V and 4 bases at J, leaving 16 bases unmatched. CDR1 MGHRA and CDR2 YSYEKL come from the germline V gene. This CDR3 has 18 residues. In nucleotides, the CDR3 is TGCGCCAGCAGCCAAGCAACGGTTGGGACAGCCTATCGATACGAGCAGTACTTC. It codes for CASSQATVGTAYRYEQYF.

The V call is TRBV5-1, the J call TRBJ1-1; 8 bases map to TRBD1. The germline V gene has CDR1 SGHRS and CDR2 YFSETQ. The V gene end was trimmed by 4 bases and the J gene end by 1 base; junction bases not matched to a gene: 6. This CDR3 region has 15 residues. CDR3 sequence: CASSQRTGQNTEAFF. For the CDR3, the DNA is TGCGCCAGCAGCCAACGGACAGGGCAGAACACTGAAGCTTTCTTT. The full variable domain, in which reference TRBV5-1 and TRBJ1-1 provide the parts outside the CDR3, is KAGVTQTPRYLIKTRGQQVTLSCSPISGHRSVSWYQQTPGQGLQFLFEYFSETQRNKGNFPGRFSGRQFSNSRSEMNVSTLELGDSALYLCASSQRTGQNTEAFFGQGTRLTVV.

In DNA, the CDR3 is TGCGCCAGCAGCCAAGGCATTAAAGAGACCCAGTACTTC. Its translation: CASSQGIKETQYF. V is TRBV4-3 and J is TRBJ2-5; no firm D call. Germline CDR1 LGHNA, CDR2 YSLEER. The CDR3 runs 13 residues. Trimming took 1 base from V and 3 from J, leaving 6 bases between them.

The chain employs TRBV29-1 and TRBJ1-1; D is uncertain. V shed 3 bases and J shed 0 bases, with 14 bases lying between them. The CDR3 has 15 amino acids. Germline V CDR1 and CDR2: SQVTM, ANQGSEA. In DNA, the CDR3 is TGCAGCGTTGATGAGGCTGTTAGGGTGAACACTGAAGCTTTCTTT. It yields the protein CSVDEAVRVNTEAFF.

This clonotype was seen a handful of times. The genes are TRBV7-2 and TRBJ2-5; TRBD2 matches at 16 bases. The CDR3 length is 16 residues. V shed 3 bases, J shed 5 bases, and the junction held 3 bases outside the gene matches. The V gene's germline CDR1 is SGHTA and CDR2 FQGNSA. The CDR3 DNA reads as TGTGCCAGCAGCTTTCCGGGACTAGCGGGGGGGGAGACCCAGTACTTC. It specifies CASSFPGLAGGETQYF. Combining the CDR3 with reference TRBV7-2 and TRBJ2-5 gives the whole variable domain GAGVSQSPSNKVTEKGKDVELRCDPISGHTALYWYRQSLGQGLEFLIYFQGNSAPDKSGLPSDRFSAERTGGSVSTLTIQRTQQEDSAVYLCASSFPGLAGGETQYFGPGTRLLVL.

This chain uses TRBV20-1 with TRBJ2-7; tentative D call: TRBD2 (6 bases). Germline CDR1 DFQATT, CDR2 SNEGSKA (reference sequence). V was clipped by 5 bases and J by 3 bases, with 14 bases between them. The length of the CDR3 is 13 residues. This chain's CDR3 is CSAFRDSSYEQYF. The CDR3 DNA sequence: TGCAGTGCTTTTCGGGACTCCAGCTACGAGCAGTACTTC.

This clonotype came up once. This chain joins TRBV29-1 and TRBJ2-1; tentative D call: TRBD2 (5 bases). This CDR3 has 12 residues. The ends were cut back, 4 bases at V and 5 bases at J, with 9 bases in the middle. CDR1 SQVTM and CDR2 ANQGSEA come from the germline V gene. The CDR3 loop reads CSVGTLNNEQFF. In nucleotides, the CDR3 is TGCAGCGTTGGGACTTTAAACAATGAGCAGTTCTTC.

This clonotype occurred a few times. The chain joins TRBV7-9 to TRBJ2-7; no firm D call. Germline CDR1 reads SEHNR; CDR2 reads FQNEAQ (reference sequence). The length of the CDR3 is 12 residues. With 1 base removed from V and 5 bases from J, the gap between germline ends came to 6 bases. CDR3 sequence reads: CASSLVGDEQYF. DNA for the CDR3: TGTGCCAGCAGCTTAGTCGGTGACGAGCAGTACTTC.

This clonotype was counted once. The rearrangement uses TRBV12-3 or TRBV12-4 and TRBJ2-7, with 7 positions matching TRBD1. This CDR3 comprises 11 residues. Trimming removed 8 bases from V and 3 bases from J; junction bases left unmatched: 1. CDR3 protein: CASGTDYEQYF. The CDR3 DNA reads as TGTGCCAGCGGGACAGACTACGAGCAGTACTTC.

V usage is TRBV2 and J usage is TRBJ2-4; the D is unclear. The CDR3 extends over 13 amino acids. The germline gives CDR1 SNHLY, CDR2 FYNNEI. Trimming took off 7 bases at V and 3 bases at J, with 10 bases between the two ends. For the CDR3, the DNA is TGTGCCAGCATTCCGGAGTTCAAAAACATTCAGTACTTC. The encoded protein is CASIPEFKNIQYF.

The chain carries TRBV9 and TRBJ1-1, with D possibly TRBD1 on 5 matching bases. Deletions cut 1 base from V and 4 bases from J, with 11 bases between. This CDR3 has 14 amino acids. Germline V gene data show CDR1 as SGDLS and CDR2 as YYNGEE. CDR3 nucleotides: TGTGCCAGCAGCGTAATTCAGGGTGGCACTGAAGCTTTCTTT. This translates into CASSVIQGGTEAFF.